Each of the 8 T cell receptor beta chains below was sequenced from the same sample in a study of T cells in Graves' hyperthyroidism and ophthalmopathy. RNA transcripts provided the source from which TCR beta CDR3 regions were amplified. HTBI primers drove first-round RT-PCR of the TCR CDR3. One entry per CDR3 protein, called by TCRdb with MiXCR from the multiplex PCR reads. The table lists roughly 570,000 distinct CDR3 sequences, about half of them singletons, with around 7.7% in the top ten. The sequenced sample was peripheral blood or thyroid tissue (not recorded which). These receptors all stem from a woman aged 18-29 years with Graves' hyperthyroidism.

The chain combines TRBV10-3 with TRBJ1-1, with D perhaps matching TRBD1 (6 bases). V was cut by 4 bases and J by 6 bases, with 15 bases left in between. The CDR3 loop spans 14 amino acids. Germline V CDR1 and CDR2: ENHRY, SYGVKD. For the CDR3, the DNA is TGTGCCATCAGTGCCGACAGGTTTTGGGCTGAAGCTTTCTTT. Protein product: CAISADRFWAEAFF.

In its sample, this clonotype was seen many times. The V gene is TRBV20-1, the J gene TRBJ2-7; D is undetermined. V was trimmed by 3 bases and J by 5 bases, leaving 8 bases between them. The CDR3 sequence is 11 residues long. Germline V CDR1 and CDR2: DFQATT, SNEGSKA (reference sequence). The CDR3 spells CSASLGNEQYF. CDR3 DNA sequence: TGCAGTGCTAGCTTAGGTAACGAGCAGTACTTC.

On this clonotype: This may be a read error, as it is one base from a much larger clone. This chain connects TRBV5-6 to TRBJ2-6; D call uncertain. Germline V lookup: CDR1 SGHDT, CDR2 YYEEEE. Trimming removed 4 bases at V and 2 bases at J, with 10 bases between. CDR3 length: 15 residues. The CDR3 loop reads CASSPPAPGANVLTF. DNA for the CDR3: TGTGCCAGCAGCCCTCCGGCGCCTGGGGCCAACGTCCTGACTTTC.

At least ten counts were recorded for this clonotype. This chain links TRBV29-1 with TRBJ2-7; 7 bases agree with TRBD1. CDR1 and CDR2 (germline): SQVTM, ANQGSEA. The CDR3 covers 13 residues. Losses at the gene ends were 5 bases for V and 3 bases for J; bases not matched to a gene: 7. The CDR3 DNA sequence: TGCAGCGTTAGGGCAGGGGGATTCTACGAGCAGTACTTC. It is translated as CSVRAGGFYEQYF.

The gene calls are TRBV20-1 and TRBJ1-2; possibly TRBD1 for D (6 bases). The V and J ends lost 5 bases and 4 bases respectively, with 17 bases between them. Germline CDR1 reads DFQATT; CDR2 reads SNEGSKA (reference sequence). The CDR3 contains 14 residues. CDR3 region: CSAGRGGQSYGYTF. The CDR3 nucleotides read TGCAGTGCTGGGAGGGGGGGGCAGAGCTATGGCTACACCTTC.

This clonotype occurred many times. The chain couples TRBV9 to TRBJ1-6; D is ambiguous. The V gene lost 4 bases and the J gene lost 7 bases, with 12 bases spanning the gap. The CDR3 runs 14 residues. The germline gives CDR1 SGDLS, CDR2 YYNGEE. The CDR3 sequence is CASSHDEGNSPLHF. The CDR3 DNA reads as TGTGCCAGCAGCCACGACGAGGGAAATTCACCCCTCCACTTT. The full variable domain, completed using reference TRBV9 and TRBJ1-6, is DSGVTQTPKHLITATGQRVTLRCSPRSGDLSVYWYQQSLDQGLQFLIQYYNGEERAKGNILERFSAQQFPDLHSELNLSSLELGDSALYFCASSHDEGNSPLHFGNGTRLTVT.

The chain links TRBV12-3 or TRBV12-4 to TRBJ2-5; TRBD2 matches 8 bases. V shed 3 bases and J 0 bases; nucleotides not matched to a gene: 6. The CDR3 loop spans 16 amino acids. The DNA of the CDR3 is TGTGCCAGCAGTTTTGGCGGGAGGCGGAACCAAGAGACCCAGTACTTC. Protein product: CASSFGGRRNQETQYF.

There are many counts of this clonotype. CDR3 sequence reads: CASNQVRERYEQYF. CDR3 in DNA: TGTGCCAGCAACCAAGTTCGGGAGAGGTACGAGCAGTACTTC. The chain combines TRBV6-5 with TRBJ2-7; D is possibly TRBD2 (6 bases). Germline assignment: CDR1 MNHEY and CDR2 SVGAGI. Trimming cost V 7 bases and J 4 bases, with 17 bases left between them. The CDR3 length is 14 residues.